The entry that follows covers one T cell receptor beta chain sequence. No antigen is known for it. The record originates from a study of T cell responses to AZD1222 COVID-19 vaccine. Overall study context: Some second doses came at about 4 weeks and others at about 12 weeks; these were pooled. Notes on the study in general: Reports indicate that nearly half of spike-specific TCRs are directed at unmutated variant regions. Every sample of the repertoires postdated the peak T cell response.

Sequencing was performed with immunoSEQ multiplex PCR; in TCRdb, only in-frame clones are kept and a portion is missing. The sample contains 180,000 or so clones, roughly 94% of which appear only once. Sequencing was performed on peripheral blood, taken on day 0 of AZD1222 vaccination. The sequence came from an adult in good health.

CDR3 nucleotide sequence: TGTGCCAGTAGTATGGGCCGGAGGAGGGGCGGCAATCAGCCCCAGCATTTT. This translates into CASSMGRRRGGNQPQHF. The chain has TRBV19 and TRBJ1-5, with a weak D call TRBD1 (5 bases). The CDR3 runs 17 residues. V lost 3 bases, J lost 2 bases, and 17 bases lay in between. CDR1 and CDR2 (germline): LNHDA, SQIVND (reference sequence).